This T cell receptor beta chain was obtained from a study of OX40 agonist ivuxolimab in advanced cancers. Study-level results: On average, CD8+ T cells had more expanded clones than CD4+.

Turning to this clone: What it binds is unknown.

Assay: immunoSEQ multiplex PCR; the TCRdb copy retains only in-frame clones and omits some. This table holds some 100,000 clones, approximately 84% found once. Trimming at V came to 6 bases and at J to 3 bases, leaving 2 bases not matched to a gene. The CDR3 consists of 12 residues. In germline, CDR1 is LNHDA, CDR2 SQIVND (reference sequence). The chain links TRBV19 to TRBJ2-7; 7 bases are a match to TRBD1. The specimen was CD4+ or CD8+ T cells sorted from blood, collected in a trial of the OX40 agonist ivuxolimab. The sequence derives from an adult with an advanced solid tumor such as melanoma, head and neck, liver or kidney cancer. The CDR3 region is CASSDRDYEQYF. DNA of the CDR3: TGTGCCAGTAGCGACAGGGACTACGAGCAGTACTTC.